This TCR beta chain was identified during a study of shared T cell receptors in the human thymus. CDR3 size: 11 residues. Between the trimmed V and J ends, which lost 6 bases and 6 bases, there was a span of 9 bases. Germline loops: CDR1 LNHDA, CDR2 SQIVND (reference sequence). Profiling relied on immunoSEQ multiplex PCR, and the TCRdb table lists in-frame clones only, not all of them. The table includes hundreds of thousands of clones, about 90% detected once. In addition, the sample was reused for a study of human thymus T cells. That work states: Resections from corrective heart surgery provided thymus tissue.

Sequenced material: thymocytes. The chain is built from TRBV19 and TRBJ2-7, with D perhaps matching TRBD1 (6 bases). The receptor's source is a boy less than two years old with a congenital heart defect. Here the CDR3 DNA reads TGTGCCAGTAGACAGGGCGGCGAGCAGTACTTC. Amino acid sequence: CASRQGGEQYF.